This T cell receptor (beta chain) was recovered during a study of blood T cell repertoires in COVID-19. The CDR3 extends over 14 amino acids. The ends were cut back, 2 bases at V and 6 bases at J, with 13 bases in the middle. The germline V gene has CDR1 SEHNR and CDR2 FQNEAQ (reference sequence). Sequencing was performed with immunoSEQ multiplex PCR; in TCRdb, only in-frame clones are kept and a portion is missing. The sample carries 210,000 or so clones, around 85% recorded once. The source of this sequence is a human donor in a cohort sampled during active COVID-19. This sequence joins TRBV7-9 and TRBJ1-2; TRBD1 is a possible D gene (6 bases). The material sequenced was peripheral blood. CDR3 region: CASSLLGGRNGYTF. CDR3 DNA: TGTGCCAGCAGCTTACTCGGGGGGCGAAATGGCTACACCTTC.